This TCR beta chain was observed in a study of tumor and adjacent non-tumor tissue in lung cancer. Study overall: The cohort had approximately 12 adenocarcinoma, a couple of squamous cell and 1 small cell patients.

TCRbeta libraries were built with three rounds of nested PCR, modified from ARM-PCR. In TCRdb, the multiplex PCR reads were re-called with MiXCR into one record per CDR3 protein. Here the sample spans roughly 220,000 distinct CDR3 sequences, less than 80% being singletons. The germline gives CDR1 MNHNS, CDR2 SASEGT. The CDR3 consists of 14 residues. This sample's RNA came from whole unsorted tissue. About this clonotype: Sequence at one end of the junction differs from germline and may be a read error.

The chain is built from TRBV6-1 and TRBJ2-7; D gene ambiguous. This TCR came from a man aged 55 to 70 with non-small cell lung cancer. Sequencing input: lung tumor tissue. CDR3 region: CASSEARRVAEEYF. The CDR3 region has the DNA TGTGCCAGCAGTGAAGCGCGTCGGGTAGCCGAGGAGTACTTC.